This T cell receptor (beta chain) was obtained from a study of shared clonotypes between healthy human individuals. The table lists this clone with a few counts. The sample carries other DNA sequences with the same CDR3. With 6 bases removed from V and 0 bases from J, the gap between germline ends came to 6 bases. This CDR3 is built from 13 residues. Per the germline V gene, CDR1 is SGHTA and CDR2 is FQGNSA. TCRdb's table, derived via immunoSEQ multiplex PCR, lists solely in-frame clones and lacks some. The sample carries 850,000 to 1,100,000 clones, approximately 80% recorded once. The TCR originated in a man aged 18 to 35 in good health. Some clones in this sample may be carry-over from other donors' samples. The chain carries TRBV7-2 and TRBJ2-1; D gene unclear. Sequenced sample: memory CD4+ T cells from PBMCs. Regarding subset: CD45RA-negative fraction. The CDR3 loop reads CASSSSSYNEQFF. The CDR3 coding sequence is TGTGCCAGCAGTTCAAGCTCCTACAATGAGCAGTTCTTC.